These 27 T cell receptor beta chains were sequenced from one sample in a study of cytomegalovirus exposure and HLA in healthy donors. Sequenced by immunoSEQ multiplex PCR; TCRdb stores in-frame clones only, minus some. The data hold more than 95,000 clones, with around 90% observed a single time. Sample: PBMCs. These receptors were collected from a woman aged 18-30 years in good health and CMV-seronegative.

The V and J genes are TRBV10-1 and TRBJ2-3, with a possible D match to TRBD2 (7 bases). Trimming took 3 bases from V and 3 from J, leaving 10 bases between them. CDR1 is WNHNN, CDR2 SYGVQD, per germline (reference sequence). CDR3 size: 14 residues. In DNA, the CDR3 is TGCGCCAGCAGTGACGGGGGGCTGACAGATACGCAGTATTTT. Its translation is CASSDGGLTDTQYF.

This clone has a single count. J is TRBJ2-7 and V is TRBV9; 11 bases fit TRBD2. Trimming at V came to 0 bases and at J to 6 bases, leaving 2 bases not matched to a gene. Germline CDR1 is SGDLS and CDR2 is YYNGEE. The CDR3 has 14 amino acids. CDR3 sequence (DNA): TGTGCCAGCAGCGTAGGACTAGCGGGGAGCGAGCAGTACTTC. Amino acid sequence: CASSVGLAGSEQYF. Full variable domain (missing parts from reference TRBV9 and TRBJ2-7): DSGVTQTPKHLITATGQRVTLRCSPRSGDLSVYWYQQSLDQGLQFLIQYYNGEERAKGNILERFSAQQFPDLHSELNLSSLELGDSALYFCASSVGLAGSEQYFGPGTRLTVT.

V usage is TRBV5-1 and J usage is TRBJ2-1, with 15 positions matching TRBD2. The CDR3 is 19 amino acids. Germline V CDR1 and CDR2: SGHRS, YFSETQ. V lost 4 bases to trimming and J lost 0 bases; unmatched junction nucleotides: 8. CDR3 sequence (DNA): TGCGCCAGCAGCAAAGCCGGGACTAGCGGGAGGAGCTCCTACAATGAGCAGTTCTTC. It codes for CASSKAGTSGRSSYNEQFF.

The V call is TRBV7-9, the J call TRBJ1-6; TRBD1 matches at 9 bases. The CDR3 consists of 14 residues. Germline loops: CDR1 SEHNR, CDR2 FQNEAQ (reference sequence). J lost 9 bases, V lost 6 bases, and 6 bases had no gene match. The CDR3: CASSPGTGSSPLHF. The DNA of the CDR3 is TGTGCCAGCAGTCCCGGGACAGGGAGTTCACCCCTCCACTTT.

The gene calls are TRBV30 and TRBJ1-5; 7 bases agree with TRBD1. Germline trimming cut 5 bases from V and 2 bases from J; bases unmatched to any gene: 3. CDR1 and CDR2 from the germline V gene are GTSNPN and SVGIG (reference sequence). The CDR3 consists of 13 residues. The CDR3 bases are TGTGCCTGGGGAGGACAGGGCAATCAGCCCCAGCATTTT. Translation: CAWGGQGNQPQHF.

This sequence joins TRBV10-3 and TRBJ2-1; 9 nucleotides match TRBD2. The CDR3 runs to 16 residues. Per the germline V gene, CDR1 is ENHRY and CDR2 is SYGVKD. V was pared by 0 bases and J by 4 bases, with 4 bases of the junction left unmatched. The CDR3 DNA reads as TGTGCCATCAGTGAGTCGATGGCGGGGGGGTACAATGAGCAGTTCTTC. Translating it yields CAISESMAGGYNEQFF.

J is TRBJ2-3 and V is TRBV9, with D maybe TRBD1 (6 bases). Trimming shortened V by 0 bases and J by 3 bases, and 8 bases separated the two germline ends. This CDR3 region has 14 residues. Germline CDR1 SGDLS, CDR2 YYNGEE. The chain's CDR3 is CASSVGRGTDTQYF. The CDR3 DNA is TGTGCCAGCAGCGTAGGCAGGGGTACAGATACGCAGTATTTT.

This chain joins TRBV7-2 and TRBJ2-2; 7 bases are a match to TRBD1. The J segment lost 6 bases and the V segment lost 5 bases, leaving 15 bases of the junction unmatched. The germline CDR1 and CDR2 sequences are SGHTA and FQGNSA. The CDR3 is 17 residues long. Here the CDR3 DNA reads TGTGCCAGCAGCATCCTACCCCAGGGACAGCTTGCCGGGGAGCTGTTTTTT. This encodes CASSILPQGQLAGELFF.

The genes are TRBV30 and TRBJ1-1; 7 bases align to TRBD1. CDR1 is GTSNPN, CDR2 SVGIG, per germline (reference sequence). The length of the CDR3 is 15 residues. V lost 2 bases to trimming and J lost 1 base; unmatched junction nucleotides: 7. The DNA of the CDR3 is TGTGCCTGGAGTTGGGACAGCCGCCCGAACACTGAAGCTTTCTTT. Its translation is CAWSWDSRPNTEAFF.

The chain couples TRBV6-5 to TRBJ2-7; TRBD1 is a possible D gene (5 bases). V dropped 2 bases and J dropped 2 bases, with 13 bases sitting between them. The CDR3 spans 15 residues. Looked up from germline, CDR1 is MNHEY and CDR2 is SVGAGI. CDR3 nucleotide sequence: TGTGCCAGCAGTTACCAGGGATTAACCCCCTACGAGCAGTACTTC. Protein sequence: CASSYQGLTPYEQYF.

The chain is built from TRBV27 and TRBJ2-7; 11 bases fit TRBD1. The germline CDR1 and CDR2 sequences are MNHEY and SMNVEV (reference sequence). After removal of 5 bases from V and 6 bases from J, the junction contained 6 bases not matched to a gene. This CDR3 region has 14 residues. This CDR3 is CASSPGTGGREQYF. The CDR3 nucleotides read TGTGCCAGCAGTCCCGGGACAGGGGGGCGCGAGCAGTACTTC.

The rearrangement uses TRBV9 and TRBJ2-3; 8 nucleotides align to TRBD1. V trimming: 2 bases; J trimming: 4 bases; junction bases outside the gene matches: 9. CDR1 and CDR2 from the germline V gene are SGDLS and YYNGEE. The CDR3 contains 16 residues. CDR3 residues: CASSVSRGRGADTQYF. The CDR3 nucleotides read TGTGCCAGCAGCGTGTCCAGGGGGCGAGGGGCAGATACGCAGTATTTT.

The chain carries TRBV19 and TRBJ2-3; maybe TRBD2 (6 bases). Germline V gene sequence: CDR1 LNHDA, CDR2 SQIVND (reference sequence). The CDR3 length is 14 residues. Trimming shortened V by 4 bases and J by 4 bases, and 12 bases separated the two germline ends. DNA for the CDR3: TGTGCCAGTAGTACTCCGGGCGGGGCAGATACGCAGTATTTT. Translated, it gives CASSTPGGADTQYF. The entire variable domain, with the rest obtained from reference TRBV19 and TRBJ2-3, is as follows: DGGITQSPKYLFRKEGQNVTLSCEQNLNHDAMYWYRQDPGQGLRLIYYSQIVNDFQKGDIAEGYSVSREKKESFPLTVTSAQKNPTAFYLCASSTPGGADTQYFGPGTRLTVL.

This clone has only a few counts. The V and J genes are TRBV11-2 and TRBJ2-3; 15 nucleotides match TRBD2. The V gene end was trimmed by 2 bases and the J gene end by 2 bases; junction bases not matched to a gene: 5. The germline gives CDR1 SGHAT, CDR2 FQNNGV. This CDR3 is 18 amino acids long. CDR3 region: CASSLRTSGGDPTDTQYF. CDR3 DNA: TGTGCCAGCAGCTTACGGACTAGCGGGGGGGACCCCACAGATACGCAGTATTTT.

This chain uses TRBV7-9 with TRBJ2-1, with D possibly TRBD2 on 5 matching bases. This CDR3 spans 16 amino acids. Per the germline V gene, CDR1 is SEHNR and CDR2 is FQNEAQ (reference sequence). Trimming pared 4 bases from V and 0 bases from J, leaving 13 bases between. CDR3 region: CASSSPSTSSYNEQFF. Here the CDR3 DNA reads TGTGCCAGCAGCTCCCCCAGCACTAGCTCCTACAATGAGCAGTTCTTC.

J is TRBJ2-3 and V is TRBV7-9; possibly TRBD1 for D (6 bases). The CDR3 totals 16 residues. Per the germline V gene, CDR1 is SEHNR and CDR2 is FQNEAQ (reference sequence). Between the trimmed V and J ends, which lost 5 bases and 2 bases, there was a span of 17 bases. CDR3 DNA: TGTGCCAGCAGCGGCCGGGACACCTTCGCCACAGATACGCAGTATTTT. Residues: CASSGRDTFATDTQYF.

This chain links TRBV4-3 with TRBJ2-7; TRBD1 aligns across 8 bases. The CDR3 length is 14 residues. Germline V CDR1 and CDR2: LGHNA, YSLEER. V shed 4 bases and J 2 bases; nucleotides not matched to a gene: 4. The CDR3 DNA follows: TGCGCCAGCAGCCCTGGACAGGGAGCCTACGAGCAGTACTTC. It codes for CASSPGQGAYEQYF.

This rearrangement joins TRBV10-2 to TRBJ1-5; possibly TRBD1 for D (6 bases). CDR1 and CDR2 from the germline V gene are WSHSY and SAAADI. This CDR3 region has 13 residues. V was trimmed by 4 bases and J by 2 bases, leaving 6 bases between them. The chain's CDR3 is CASSGTGNQPQHF. Here the CDR3 DNA reads TGCGCCAGCAGTGGGACAGGCAATCAGCCCCAGCATTTT.

The chain has TRBV7-8 and TRBJ2-3; 7 nucleotides match TRBD2. Trimming cost V 6 bases and J 8 bases; bases outside gene matches: 8. Germline V gene data show CDR1 as SGHVS and CDR2 as FQNEAQ. This CDR3 is built from 13 residues. The CDR3 DNA is TGTGCCAGCAGTCCCGGGCCGGGAGGTACGCAGTATTTT. Encoded protein: CASSPGPGGTQYF.

The J gene is TRBJ1-1, the V gene TRBV29-1, with D perhaps TRBD1 (5 bases). Trimming took off 4 bases at V and 0 bases at J, with 15 bases between the two ends. Germline V CDR1 and CDR2: SQVTM, ANQGSEA. CDR3 length: 15 residues. In DNA form, the CDR3 reads TGCAGCGTTGTGTTGACAGTCAAATTGAACACTGAAGCTTTCTTT. The encoded protein is CSVVLTVKLNTEAFF. Full variable domain (rest looked up from reference TRBV29-1 and TRBJ1-1): SAVISQKPSRDICQRGTSLTIQCQVDSQVTMMFWYRQQPGQSLTLIATANQGSEATYESGFVIDKFPISRPNLTFSTLTVSNMSPEDSSIYLCSVVLTVKLNTEAFFGQGTRLTVV.

The chain is built from TRBV6-1 and TRBJ2-3; 9 nucleotides line up with TRBD1. Germline V CDR1 and CDR2: MNHNS, SASEGT. V lost 4 bases and J lost 0; bases outside the gene matches: 2. This CDR3 has 15 amino acids. Here the CDR3 reads CASSAQGASTDTQYF. CDR3 sequence (DNA): TGTGCCAGCAGTGCACAGGGGGCGAGCACAGATACGCAGTATTTT.

The CDR3: CSVSGGRDEKLFF. The CDR3 DNA reads TGCAGCGTTTCAGGGGGCCGTGATGAAAAACTGTTTTTT. V is TRBV29-1 and J is TRBJ1-4; TRBD1 matches at 8 bases. Per germline, CDR1 SQVTM and CDR2 ANQGSEA. Unmatched junction bases numbered 5, after V lost 5 bases and J lost 6 bases. This CDR3 has 13 residues.

The chain links TRBV9 to TRBJ2-1; 12 bases are shared with TRBD2. The J segment lost 10 bases and the V segment lost 0 bases, leaving 17 bases of the junction unmatched. The germline CDR1 and CDR2 sequences are SGDLS and YYNGEE. The CDR3 is made up of 19 amino acids. The CDR3 sequence: CASSVEIWTSGISTKEQFF. CDR3 nucleotides: TGTGCCAGCAGCGTAGAGATTTGGACTAGCGGGATTTCTACAAAGGAGCAGTTCTTC. Full variable domain (rest looked up from reference TRBV9 and TRBJ2-1): DSGVTQTPKHLITATGQRVTLRCSPRSGDLSVYWYQQSLDQGLQFLIQYYNGEERAKGNILERFSAQQFPDLHSELNLSSLELGDSALYFCASSVEIWTSGISTKEQFFGPGTRLTVL.

This rearrangement joins TRBV6-4 to TRBJ2-1, with 16 bases aligning to TRBD2. This CDR3 is 16 amino acids long. In germline, CDR1 is MRHNA, CDR2 SNTAGT. V trimming: 4 bases; J trimming: 9 bases; junction bases outside the gene matches: 6. The CDR3 nucleotides are TGTGCCAGCAGTGCCGGGACTAGCGGGGGGGCAGGTGAGCAGTTCTTC. Translation gives CASSAGTSGGAGEQFF.

Worth noting for this clone: Other DNA sequences from this sample encode an identical CDR3 as well. The rearrangement joins TRBV5-1 to TRBJ1-5; D uncertain. V lost 2 bases and J 0 bases, leaving 6 bases between the germline ends. In germline, CDR1 is SGHRS, CDR2 YFSETQ. The CDR3 runs to 14 residues. CDR3 region: CASSFGDSNQPQHF. DNA for the CDR3: TGCGCCAGCAGCTTCGGAGATAGCAATCAGCCCCAGCATTTT.

The chain uses TRBV9 and TRBJ2-6, with D possibly TRBD1 on 6 matching bases. Trimming removed 3 bases from V and 2 bases from J, with 24 bases in between. Germline V CDR1 and CDR2: SGDLS, YYNGEE. The CDR3 covers 20 residues. The CDR3 sequence: CASSDRALQNTGAGANVLTF. The CDR3 region has the DNA TGTGCCAGCAGCGACAGGGCACTCCAAAACACCGGTGCTGGGGCCAACGTCCTGACTTTC.

This clone was seen more than once but under ten times. The gene calls are TRBV11-3 and TRBJ1-5, with unresolved D. V shed 3 bases and J shed 4 bases, with 16 bases lying between them. This CDR3 spans 16 amino acids. Germline loops: CDR1 SGHNT, CDR2 YENEEA. In DNA form, the CDR3 reads TGTGCCAGCAGCTTTCTGGTCGGGGTGAGTAATCAGCCCCAGCATTTT. The encoded protein is CASSFLVGVSNQPQHF.